The next 10 T cell receptor beta chains were all read from a single sample in a study of blood T cell repertoires in COVID-19. The data were produced by immunoSEQ multiplex PCR, yet TCRdb's version contains in-frame clones alone and is incomplete. The table shows about 140,000 clones, with approximately 90% occurring only once. Sequencing was done on a sample of peripheral blood. The receptors come from a woman in her 50s with active or convalescent COVID-19.

The chain combines TRBV4-1 with TRBJ1-1; 10 bases are shared with TRBD1. CDR1 MGHRA and CDR2 YSYEKL come from the germline V gene. The CDR3 runs to 14 residues. The V segment lost 10 bases and the J segment 7 bases; nucleotides outside the gene matches: 12. CDR3 residues: CATQPGQGVGEAFF. CDR3 bases: TGCGCCACCCAACCTGGACAGGGGGTGGGTGAAGCTTTCTTT.

The chain recombines TRBV6-4 with TRBJ2-3, with D tentatively TRBD2 (6 bases). V was trimmed by 0 bases and J by 0 bases, leaving 19 bases between them. This CDR3 is 19 amino acids long. Germline V CDR1 and CDR2: MRHNA, SNTAGT. The CDR3, as DNA: TGTGCCAGCAGTGACTCGATTGATCACCGCGGGGAAAGCACAGATACGCAGTATTTT. The encoded protein is CASSDSIDHRGESTDTQYF.

CDR3 nucleotide sequence: TGTGCCAGCAGCTCGGGCGGGGGCTACAATGAGCAGTTCTTC. Encoded protein: CASSSGGGYNEQFF. The V gene is TRBV5-6, the J gene TRBJ2-1, with 7 nucleotides matching TRBD2. This CDR3 contains 14 residues. J lost 3 bases, V lost 3 bases, and 3 bases had no gene match. Germline V lookup: CDR1 SGHDT, CDR2 YYEEEE.

The genes are TRBV4-3 and TRBJ2-3; weak D call: TRBD2 (6 bases). There are 14 residues in the CDR3. V lost 0 bases and J 4 bases, leaving 8 bases between the germline ends. Germline assignment: CDR1 LGHNA and CDR2 YSLEER. The CDR3: CASSQDGGADTQYF. Written as DNA, the CDR3 is TGCGCCAGCAGCCAAGACGGCGGGGCAGATACGCAGTATTTT.

The gene calls are TRBV28 and TRBJ1-5, with D perhaps matching TRBD1 (6 bases). Trimming left V 1 base short and J 7 bases short, with 14 bases between. Germline V gives CDR1 MDHEN, CDR2 SYDVKM. The CDR3 totals 15 residues. CDR3 sequence reads: CASSLLGQGNQPQHF. CDR3 DNA sequence: TGTGCCAGCAGTTTATTAGGGCAGGGGAACCAGCCCCAGCATTTT.

J is TRBJ2-1 and V is TRBV9; the D gene is possibly TRBD2 (6 bases). The CDR3 has 15 amino acids. Germline V CDR1 and CDR2: SGDLS, YYNGEE. The V end was cut by 0 bases, the J end by 9 bases, with 16 bases between. The CDR3 loop is CASSVAEGRLLEQFF. The CDR3 coding sequence is TGTGCCAGCAGCGTAGCGGAGGGACGCCTACTTGAGCAGTTCTTC.

This chain's CDR3 is CAWDFANTEAFF. DNA for the CDR3: TGTGCCTGGGACTTTGCGAACACTGAAGCTTTCTTT. The rearrangement uses TRBV30 and TRBJ1-1; no firm D call. In germline, CDR1 is GTSNPN, CDR2 SVGIG (reference sequence). V was pared by 5 bases and J by 1 base, with 8 bases between. The CDR3 is made up of 12 amino acids.

The chain joins TRBV29-1 to TRBJ1-1; D possibly corresponds to TRBD1 (6 bases). This CDR3 contains 13 residues. Germline lookup yields CDR1 SQVTM and CDR2 ANQGSEA. The ends were cut back, 5 bases at V and 4 bases at J, with 14 bases in the middle. The CDR3 region is CSVNQGWGTEAFF. DNA of the CDR3: TGCAGCGTTAATCAGGGGTGGGGCACTGAAGCTTTCTTT.

The J gene is TRBJ2-1, the V gene TRBV2; TRBD2 matches 14 bases. This CDR3 region has 16 residues. Germline assignment: CDR1 SNHLY and CDR2 FYNNEI. Trimming removed 4 bases from V and 8 bases from J; junction bases left unmatched: 7. CDR3: CASSVGLAGESDEQFF. For the CDR3, the DNA is TGTGCCAGCAGTGTGGGACTAGCGGGAGAAAGCGATGAGCAGTTCTTC.

The CDR3 sequence: CASSLRTGGEKLFF. The CDR3 region has the DNA TGTGCCAGCAGTCTACGGACAGGAGGAGAAAAACTGTTTTTT. The genes are TRBV6-5 and TRBJ1-4; 7 nucleotides line up with TRBD1. The V and J ends lost 5 bases and 8 bases, in that order; junction bases with no gene match: 8. CDR3 length: 14 residues. Germline lookup yields CDR1 MNHEY and CDR2 SVGAGI.